The sequence of this T cell receptor (beta chain) was determined in a study of PD-1 blockade in classical Hodgkin lymphoma. The overall study: Nivolumab 3 mg/kg was given intravenously every 2 weeks.

Study-wide results and caveats: Patients with an early start, nivolumab under 1 year after ASCT, were excluded. Significant TCR diversity gains by C4D1 occurred in CD4+ but not CD8+ cells.

Worth noting for this clone: Antigen unknown.

Every single patient, without exception, relapsed after autologous stem cell transplantation, and brentuximab vedotin exposure varied. The data were produced by immunoSEQ multiplex PCR, yet TCRdb's version contains in-frame clones alone and is incomplete. Counted here are 29,000 or so clones, approximately 70% occurring once; the ten biggest clones make up roughly 15%. The source is a human donor with classical Hodgkin lymphoma. This sample comprised peripheral blood mononuclear cells (PBMCs), obtained before the second cycle of nivolumab.

The CDR3 spells CASSFGTVTDTQYF. The CDR3 DNA sequence: TGCGCCAGCAGCTTCGGGACAGTCACAGATACGCAGTATTTT. The chain has TRBV5-1 and TRBJ2-3, with 7 bases matching TRBD1. V gave up 2 bases and J gave up 2 bases; unmatched junction bases: 2. CDR3 length: 14 residues. Germline CDR1 SGHRS, CDR2 YFSETQ. Drawing the rest from reference TRBV5-1 and TRBJ2-3, the complete variable domain is KAGVTQTPRYLIKTRGQQVTLSCSPISGHRSVSWYQQTPGQGLQFLFEYFSETQRNKGNFPGRFSGRQFSNSRSEMNVSTLELGDSALYLCASSFGTVTDTQYFGPGTRLTVL.